The following is a T cell receptor (beta chain) sequence with its context. This record belongs to a study of long-term antiretroviral therapy in people with HIV. From germline, CDR1 is SGHTA and CDR2 FQGTGA. Between the trimmed V and J ends, which lost 1 base and 0 bases, there was a span of 7 bases. There are 16 residues in the CDR3. The libraries were made with immunoSEQ v3.0 at survey level. The data were produced by immunoSEQ multiplex PCR, yet TCRdb's version contains in-frame clones alone and is incomplete. The repertoire holds approximately 11,000 clones, around 81% seen once, with about 20% in the top ten.

The sequence was collected from a man aged 35 to 55 with HIV. The chain uses TRBV7-3 and TRBJ2-6, with D hard to call. Sequencing was performed on unsorted PBMCs, taken 1.8 years after starting antiretroviral therapy. CDR3 DNA sequence: TGTGCCAGCAGCTTAAGGACGGGCTCTGGGGCCAACGTCCTGACTTTC. Its protein is CASSLRTGSGANVLTF.